This section outlines one TCR beta chain sequence together with its context. Its antigen is undetermined. The sample comes from a study of OX40 agonist ivuxolimab in advanced cancers. The wider study: Patients were treated with intravenous ivuxolimab, dosed at 0.01 to 10 mg/kg and infused every 2 weeks. Every patient in dose escalation had hepatocellular carcinoma, melanoma, renal cell or head and neck cancer. The mean age was around 56 years, ranging from about 20 to 79, with 82.7% of participants male.

Germline V gene data show CDR1 as SGDLS and CDR2 as YYNGEE. J gave up 5 bases and V 2 bases, and 9 bases lay outside the gene matches. CDR3 length: 17 amino acids. Findings and limits, study-wide: Dose levels from 0.1 to 3.0 mg/kg saw CD4+ and CD8+ blood T cells expand clonally by week 6.

Sequencing used immunoSEQ multiplex PCR; TCRdb keeps in-frame clones, though not all of them. The repertoire consists of tens of thousands of clones, with around nine tenths occurring once and the leading ten covering 4.8%. This sequence originates from an adult with an advanced solid tumor such as melanoma, head and neck, liver or kidney cancer. Sequencing was performed on CD4+ or CD8+ T cells sorted from blood, taken in a trial of the OX40 agonist ivuxolimab. The V and J genes are TRBV9 and TRBJ2-1, with 11 bases matching TRBD2. Here the CDR3 reads CASSVIPVAGGNNEQFF. CDR3 DNA: TGTGCCAGCAGCGTTATCCCTGTAGCGGGAGGGAACAATGAGCAGTTCTTC.